This T cell receptor (beta chain) was sequenced in a study of shared clonotypes between healthy human individuals. Only CD45RO-negative cells positively selected for CCR7 counted as naive CD8 cells, so terminally differentiated effector memory CD45RA+ cells were excluded. The CDR3 is made up of 16 amino acids. V was clipped by 4 bases and J by 4 bases, with 17 bases between them. Looked up from germline, CDR1 is MGHRA and CDR2 is YSYEKL. The method was immunoSEQ multiplex PCR; TCRdb's version includes in-frame clones alone and lacks a portion of them. Of 1.5 million to 2.5 million clones in the sample, about 95% were seen once.

The chain combines TRBV4-1 with TRBJ2-1; perhaps D is TRBD1 or TRBD2 (5 bases each). Material: naive CD8+ T cells sorted from blood. This receptor was taken from a man between 18 and 35 years old in good health. In DNA form, the CDR3 reads TGCGCCAGCAGCCTCAAAGGGGAGCTTTCGTACAATGAGCAGTTCTTC. As protein: CASSLKGELSYNEQFF.